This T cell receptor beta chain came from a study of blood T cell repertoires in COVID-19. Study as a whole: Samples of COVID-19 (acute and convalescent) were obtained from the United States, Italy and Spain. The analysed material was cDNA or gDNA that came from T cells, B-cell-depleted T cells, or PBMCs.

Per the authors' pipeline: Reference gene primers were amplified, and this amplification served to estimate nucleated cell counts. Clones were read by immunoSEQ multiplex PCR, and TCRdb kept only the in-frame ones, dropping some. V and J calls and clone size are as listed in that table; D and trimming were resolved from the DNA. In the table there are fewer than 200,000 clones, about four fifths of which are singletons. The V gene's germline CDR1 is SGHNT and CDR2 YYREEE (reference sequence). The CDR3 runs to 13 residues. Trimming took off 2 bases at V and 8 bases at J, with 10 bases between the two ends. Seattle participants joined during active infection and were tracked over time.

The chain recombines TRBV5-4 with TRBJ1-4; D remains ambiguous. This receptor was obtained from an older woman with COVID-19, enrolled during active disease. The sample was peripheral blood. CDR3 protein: CASSLPGSEKLFF. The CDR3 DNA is TGTGCCAGCAGCTTACCGGGGAGCGAAAAACTGTTTTTT.